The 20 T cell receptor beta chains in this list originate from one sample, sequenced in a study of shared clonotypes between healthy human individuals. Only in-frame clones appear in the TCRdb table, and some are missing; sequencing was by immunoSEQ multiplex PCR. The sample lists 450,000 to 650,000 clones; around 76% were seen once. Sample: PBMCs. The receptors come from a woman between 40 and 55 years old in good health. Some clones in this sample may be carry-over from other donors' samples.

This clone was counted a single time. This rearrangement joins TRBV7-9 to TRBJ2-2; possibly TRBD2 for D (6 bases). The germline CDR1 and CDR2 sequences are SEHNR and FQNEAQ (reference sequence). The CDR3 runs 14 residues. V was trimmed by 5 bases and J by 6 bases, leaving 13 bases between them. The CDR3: CASSAGPRAGELFF. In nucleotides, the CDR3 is TGTGCCAGCAGCGCGGGACCGCGGGCCGGGGAGCTGTTTTTT. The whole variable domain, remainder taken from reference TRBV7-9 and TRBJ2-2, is DTGVSQNPRHKITKRGQNVTFRCDPISEHNRLYWYRQTLGQGPEFLTYFQNEAQLEKSRLLSDRFSAERPKGSFSTLEIQRTEQGDSAMYLCASSAGPRAGELFFGEGSRLTVL.

CDR3 loop: CAWSTGLLETQYF. The CDR3 DNA follows: TGTGCCTGGAGTACCGGGCTGCTGGAGACCCAGTACTTC. The gene calls are TRBV30 and TRBJ2-5; no reliable D call. V was pared by 2 bases and J by 5 bases, with 12 bases between. The CDR3 runs 13 residues. Looked up from germline, CDR1 is GTSNPN and CDR2 is SVGIG (reference sequence).

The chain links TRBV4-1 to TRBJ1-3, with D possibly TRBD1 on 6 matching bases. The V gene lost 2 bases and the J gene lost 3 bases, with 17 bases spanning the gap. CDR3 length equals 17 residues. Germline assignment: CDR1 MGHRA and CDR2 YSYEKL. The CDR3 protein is CASSQTRLQGSGNTIYF. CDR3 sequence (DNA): TGCGCCAGCAGCCAAACCCGTTTACAGGGCAGTGGAAACACCATATATTTT.

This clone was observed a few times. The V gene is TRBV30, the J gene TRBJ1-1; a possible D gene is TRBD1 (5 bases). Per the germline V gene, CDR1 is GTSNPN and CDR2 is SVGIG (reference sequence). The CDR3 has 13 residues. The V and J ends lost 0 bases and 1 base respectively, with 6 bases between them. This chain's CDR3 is CAWSVQANTEAFF. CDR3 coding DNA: TGTGCCTGGAGTGTACAGGCGAACACTGAAGCTTTCTTT.

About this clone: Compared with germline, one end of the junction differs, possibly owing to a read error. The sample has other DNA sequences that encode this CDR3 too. This chain's CDR3 is CASSRGPEQVPF. The CDR3 DNA follows: TGTGCTAGCAGCCGAGGCCCCGAGCAGGTTCCCTTC. V gene TRBV7-3 combines with J gene TRBJ2-7, with D hard to call. Per the germline V gene, CDR1 is SGHTA and CDR2 is FQGTGA. The CDR3 runs to 12 residues.

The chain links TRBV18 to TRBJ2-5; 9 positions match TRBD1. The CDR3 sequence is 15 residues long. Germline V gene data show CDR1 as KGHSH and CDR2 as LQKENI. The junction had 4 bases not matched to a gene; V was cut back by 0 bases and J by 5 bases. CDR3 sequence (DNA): TGTGCCAGCTCACCACCCTCGGGACAGGGTGAGACCCAGTACTTC. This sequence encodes CASSPPSGQGETQYF. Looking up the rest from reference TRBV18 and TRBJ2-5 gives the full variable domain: NAGVMQNPRHLVRRRGQEARLRCSPMKGHSHVYWYRQLPEEGLKFMVYLQKENIIDESGMPKERFSAEFPKEGPSILRIQQVVRGDSAAYFCASSPPSGQGETQYFGPGTRLLVL.

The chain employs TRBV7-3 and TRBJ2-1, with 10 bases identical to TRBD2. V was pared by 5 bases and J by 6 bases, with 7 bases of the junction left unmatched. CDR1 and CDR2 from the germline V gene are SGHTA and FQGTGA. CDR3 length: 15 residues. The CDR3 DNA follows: TGTGCCAGCAGCCCAGCGGGAGGGCCGATCAATGAGCAGTTCTTC. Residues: CASSPAGGPINEQFF.

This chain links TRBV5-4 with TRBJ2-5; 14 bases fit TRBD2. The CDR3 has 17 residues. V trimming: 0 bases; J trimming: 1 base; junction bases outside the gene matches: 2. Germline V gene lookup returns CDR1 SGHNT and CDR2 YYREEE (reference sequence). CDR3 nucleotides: TGTGCCAGCAGCTTGGGGGGACTAGCGGGAGTCCAAGAGACCCAGTACTTC. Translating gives CASSLGGLAGVQETQYF.

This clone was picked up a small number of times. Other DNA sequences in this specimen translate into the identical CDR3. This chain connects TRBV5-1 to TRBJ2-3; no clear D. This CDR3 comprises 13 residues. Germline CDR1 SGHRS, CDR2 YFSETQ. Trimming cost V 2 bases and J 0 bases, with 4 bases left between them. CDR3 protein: CASSLDSTDTQYF. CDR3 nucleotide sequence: TGCGCCAGCAGCTTAGACAGCACAGATACGCAGTATTTT.

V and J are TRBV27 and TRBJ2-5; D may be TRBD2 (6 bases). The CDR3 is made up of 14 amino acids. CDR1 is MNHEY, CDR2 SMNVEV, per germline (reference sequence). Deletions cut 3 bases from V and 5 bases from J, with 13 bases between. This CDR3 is CASSLMGAGETQYF. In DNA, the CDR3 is TGTGCCAGCAGTTTGATGGGTGCGGGGGAGACCCAGTACTTC.

The CDR3 loop reads CASSLRRLAGGYEQFF. CDR3 bases: TGTGCCAGCAGCTTACGTAGACTAGCGGGAGGATACGAGCAGTTCTTC. The V and J genes are TRBV7-8 and TRBJ2-1, with 13 bases lining up with TRBD2. This CDR3 is built from 16 residues. V gave up 2 bases and J gave up 10 bases; unmatched junction bases: 8. CDR1 is SGHVS, CDR2 FQNEAQ, per germline. The whole variable domain, filled in from reference TRBV7-8 and TRBJ2-1, reads GAGVSQSPRYKVAKRGQDVALRCDPISGHVSLFWYQQALGQGPEFLTYFQNEAQLDKSGLPSDRFFAERPEGSVSTLKIQRTQQEDSAVYLCASSLRRLAGGYEQFFGPGTRLTVL.

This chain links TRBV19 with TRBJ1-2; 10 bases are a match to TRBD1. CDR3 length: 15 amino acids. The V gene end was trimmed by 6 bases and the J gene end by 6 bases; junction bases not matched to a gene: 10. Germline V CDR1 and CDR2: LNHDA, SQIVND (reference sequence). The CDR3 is CASSITSGTGDGYTF. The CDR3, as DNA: TGTGCCAGTAGCATTACATCCGGGACAGGGGATGGCTACACCTTC.

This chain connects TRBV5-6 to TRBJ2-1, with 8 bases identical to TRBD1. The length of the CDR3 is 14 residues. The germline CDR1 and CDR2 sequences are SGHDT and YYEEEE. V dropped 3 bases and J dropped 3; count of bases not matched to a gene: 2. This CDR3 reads CASSSGTGYNEQFF. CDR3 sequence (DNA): TGTGCCAGCAGCTCCGGGACAGGCTACAATGAGCAGTTCTTC.

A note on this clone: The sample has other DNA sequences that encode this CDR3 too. The CDR3 DNA reads TGTGCCAGCACAGGACTTTACAATGAGCAGTTCTTC. It yields the protein CASTGLYNEQFF. The rearrangement links TRBV28 to TRBJ2-1; weak D call: TRBD2 (5 bases). The CDR3 totals 12 residues. Germline values: CDR1 MDHEN, CDR2 SYDVKM. Trimming pared 7 bases from V and 4 bases from J, leaving 8 bases between.

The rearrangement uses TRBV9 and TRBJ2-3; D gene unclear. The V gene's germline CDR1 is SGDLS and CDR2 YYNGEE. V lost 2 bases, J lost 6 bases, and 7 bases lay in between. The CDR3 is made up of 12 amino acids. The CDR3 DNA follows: TGTGCCAGCAGCGTCCTTTTGGATACGCAGTATTTT. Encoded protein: CASSVLLDTQYF. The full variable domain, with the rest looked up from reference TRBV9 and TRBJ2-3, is DSGVTQTPKHLITATGQRVTLRCSPRSGDLSVYWYQQSLDQGLQFLIQYYNGEERAKGNILERFSAQQFPDLHSELNLSSLELGDSALYFCASSVLLDTQYFGPGTRLTVL.

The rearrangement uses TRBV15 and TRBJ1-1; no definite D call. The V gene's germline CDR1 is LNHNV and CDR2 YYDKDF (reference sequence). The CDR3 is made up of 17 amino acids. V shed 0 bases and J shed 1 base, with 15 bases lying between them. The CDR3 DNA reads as TGTGCCACCAGCAGAGATTGGGCCCCTTTTTCGAACACTGAAGCTTTCTTT. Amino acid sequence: CATSRDWAPFSNTEAFF.

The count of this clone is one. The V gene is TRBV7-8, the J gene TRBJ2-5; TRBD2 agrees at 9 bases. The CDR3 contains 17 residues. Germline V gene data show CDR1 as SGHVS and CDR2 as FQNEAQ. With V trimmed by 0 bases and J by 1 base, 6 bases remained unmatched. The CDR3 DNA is TGTGCCAGCAGCTTAGCGCGACAGCGGGAGGCCCAAGAGACCCAGTACTTC. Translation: CASSLARQREAQETQYF.

CDR3 loop: CASSLGGDSYEQYF. The CDR3 nucleotides read TGTGCCAGCAGCTTAGGGGGTGACTCCTACGAGCAGTACTTC. The J gene is TRBJ2-7, the V gene TRBV5-4; D perhaps matches TRBD1 (6 bases). The CDR3 is 14 residues long. Germline V lookup: CDR1 SGHNT, CDR2 YYREEE (reference sequence). V was cut by 2 bases and J by 0 bases, with 9 bases left in between.

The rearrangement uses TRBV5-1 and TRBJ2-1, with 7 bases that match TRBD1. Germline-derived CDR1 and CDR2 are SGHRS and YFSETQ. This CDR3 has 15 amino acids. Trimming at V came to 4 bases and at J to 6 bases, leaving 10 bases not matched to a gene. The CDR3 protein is CASSHRQGTINEQFF. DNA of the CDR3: TGCGCCAGCAGCCACCGACAGGGAACAATCAATGAGCAGTTCTTC.

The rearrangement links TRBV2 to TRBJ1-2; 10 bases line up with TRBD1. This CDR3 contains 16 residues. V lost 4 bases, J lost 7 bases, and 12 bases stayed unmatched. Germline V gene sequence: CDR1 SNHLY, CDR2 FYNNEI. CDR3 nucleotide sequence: TGTGCCAGCAGTGGGGACAGGGGCCTCTTTATGGGTGGCTACACCTTC. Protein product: CASSGDRGLFMGGYTF. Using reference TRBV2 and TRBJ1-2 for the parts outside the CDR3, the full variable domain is EPEVTQTPSHQVTQMGQEVILRCVPISNHLYFYWYRQILGQKVEFLVSFYNNEISEKSEIFDDQFSVERPDGSNFTLKIRSTKLEDSAMYFCASSGDRGLFMGGYTFGSGTRLTVV.